This T cell receptor (beta chain) was sequenced for a study of cytomegalovirus exposure and HLA in healthy donors (dated by TCRdb to between 2016 and 2019). For the wider study: According to an earlier analysis of several hundred of the donors, some 180 million T cells yielded 90 million to 140 million unique TCR beta sequences and about 280 Gb of sequence data. Approximately 300 gigabases of sequencing data and around 85 million unique TCR sequences made up an early release that covered 500 to 650 HLA-typed donors. Of the approximately 370 genotyped donors, over 80% were placed in the genetic ancestry cluster associated with self-reported Caucasian donors. The study aimed to test whether cataloging public T cell receptors could reveal signatures of past pathogen exposure. Using immunosequencing, the study profiled T cell repertoires from around 670 subjects and related those repertoires to cytomegalovirus serostatus. Besides the first cohort of roughly 660 subjects, a separate validation cohort made up of over a hundred different subjects was used. The study combined high-throughput TCR immunosequencing, statistical association of individual TCRs with disease status, and machine learning to predict cytomegalovirus infection status. A later analysis re-analyzed previously published TCR beta repertoires from roughly 630 donors and added high-resolution HLA genotyping to study TCR occurrence patterns. Rather than using new phenotypic data, the later analysis identified candidate immune exposures from TCR beta sequences and from how often those sequences occurred across donors. In an earlier analysis of 587 of the donors, high-throughput TCR beta sequencing was used to judge whether each TCR beta V gene segment behaved as functional or pseudogenic. Alongside the repertoire data, information on donor age, sex, ethnicity and CMV serostatus was compiled. Genome-wide SNP genotypes for about 55% of the roughly 670 donors were used in a later genetic analysis, which treated that subset as a discovery cohort. Every discovery cohort repertoire had been produced on one sequencing platform. HLA typing included class I and class II loci at four-digit resolution. Typing coverage varied by locus: about 620-630 donors for A, B, C, DRB1 and DQB1; roughly 520 for DQA1; 606 for DPA1; more than 450 for DPB1. Four to six DR-DQ haplotypes were handled as single units for association and clustering, since linkage in the cohort was strong. On average, approximately 250,000 unique TCR beta nucleotide sequences were sequenced per donor among 350 to 400 genotyped donors of the cohort, with roughly 18% of those sequences being non-productive. The paper as a whole reports these results and caveats: The authors suggested that the approach could potentially be extended to other disease states and immunological phenotypes. An association between a missense DCLRE1C variant and V-gene and J-gene trimming of TCR beta chains was found in a later genetic analysis and replicated in an independent cohort. A later analysis found that HLA-associated TCR beta chains were more clonally expanded and had lower generation probabilities than equally common non-associated chains. This cohort had only TCR beta chains sequenced, and the lack of alpha or paired-chain data limited which features could be detected. In a later analysis, TCR association rates were found to vary across HLA loci, with the most associated TCRs seen for DRB1 alleles and the fewest for HLA-C alleles. Some IMGT-functional V segments, including TRBV6-2 and TRBV6-3, could not be told apart with the 87-base-pair reads, so those segments were excluded. For the cohort, immune exposure information was limited to CMV serostatus. Broadly in line with IMGT annotations, most TCR beta V segments showed up in productive rearrangements about 87% or about 30% of the time in an earlier analysis of several hundred of the donors. A cluster of highly shared sequence variants was judged likely to be a technical artifact of the sequencing pipeline. Because some donors lacked HLA typing at each locus, the association tests relied only on the typed subset. A total of 164 TCR beta chains were listed by the study as associated with cytomegalovirus. A few of the identified cytomegalovirus-associated TCR beta chains were confirmed in vitro to be specific for cytomegalovirus antigens. In a later analysis, 16,951 TCR beta sequences were associated with specific HLA alleles at a false discovery rate of 0.05. Across donors, most TCR sequences were observed very rarely, whereas some public TCRs were present in many individuals. In a later analysis, several top co-occurrence clusters were reported to appear linked to parvovirus B19, influenza, CMV and Epstein-Barr virus. Assigning TCR associations to individual alleles was difficult when HLA alleles, especially DR and DQ, strongly co-occurred. Compared with the roughly 710-donor mean, donors in an Asian-associated ancestry cluster had fewer N-insertions in productive TCRs, according to a later genetic analysis. In a later analysis, most CMV-associated TCR beta chains were found to appear HLA-restricted, with HLA associations seemingly driven largely by CMV exposure. Correlated functional status among segregating V segments might reflect linkage disequilibrium, but an unknown experimental factor could not be ruled out. The classifier was reported to diagnose cytomegalovirus status with high specificity and sensitivity in both the original and validation cohorts. A further reported finding was that TCR beta sequences accurately predicted the HLA-A and HLA-B alleles for most subjects in the first cohort. Some 16 rarely observed V segments, including chromosome 9 orphons, were excluded from the earlier analysis of approximately 500 of the donors because counts were too low. Roughly uniform sequencing depth across donors was assumed in presence/absence analyses, although this assumption may not hold.

Libraries were constructed by the immunoSEQ multiplex PCR assay. For the multiplex PCR, a mixture combining 60 forward primers for TCR Vbeta segments and 13 reverse primers for TCR Jbeta segments was used. The CDR3 region of rearranged TCR beta genes was amplified from genomic DNA with a multiplex PCR assay. Amplified TCR beta libraries were sequenced as 87-base-pair reads on the Illumina HiSeq System. The original pipeline was this. Across the roughly 670 repertoires, a later analysis counted tens of millions of unique TCR beta chains, 9.5 million to 12 million of which were shared by at least two donors. A nearest-neighbor algorithm error-corrected the raw reads and collapsed the reads into unique sequences, merging closely related sequences to remove PCR and sequencing errors. V, D and J gene segments were assigned by aligning CDR3 sequences to IMGT reference sequences. For a sequence to be retained, a match of at least six nucleotides was required to both a V gene segment and a J gene segment. A rearrangement counted as productive if the CDR3 had no stop codons and remained in frame with V and J, and every other rearrangement counted as non-productive. Following IMGT convention, CDR3 was defined as the stretch from the second conserved V-encoded cysteine to the conserved J-encoded phenylalanine. The earlier analysis of roughly 590 of the donors excluded sequences that lacked an unambiguous match to a single V gene segment. In an earlier analysis of 587 of the donors, a V segment was called functional when productive rearrangements were above 56.7%, and segregating when the standard deviation between donors exceeded 5%. A statistical classification framework was developed to diagnose cytomegalovirus status using the catalog of TCR beta chain sequences. In a later analysis, V and J genes were assigned by comparing TCR nucleotide sequences against IMGT/GENE-DB human TR gene sequences. In a later analysis, CDR3 sequences and most-parsimonious VDJ recombination scenarios were assigned using the TCRdist pipeline. In a later analysis, every TCR beta chain was defined by the combination of its CDR3 amino acid sequence and its V-gene family, and reads without a unique V-gene family were dropped. A later analysis removed 592 highly shared, low-generation-probability nucleotide sequences to deal with suspected cross-contamination and a sequencing artifact. In a later analysis, a clonal expansion index was calculated for each public chain from normalized within-repertoire ranks of inferred template counts. Generation probabilities in a later analysis came from a VDJ recombination model fitted to out-of-frame rearrangements, and those results were checked against IGoR. In a later analysis, hypergeometric tests were used to score TCR-TCR, TCR-HLA and TCR-CMV co-occurrence, with a repertoire-size bias correction applied to TCR pairs. False discovery rates were estimated in a later analysis by permuting HLA or CMV assignments 20 times. A later analysis grouped co-occurring TCRs with DBSCAN, adding TCRdist sequence similarity when clustering within HLA-allele-positive subsets. Repertoires with fewer than 30,000 or more than 120,000 public chains, plus five repertoires with anomalous nucleotide sharing, were excluded from co-occurrence clustering. TCRdb stores this immuneACCESS table with in-frame sequences only. Part of the clones is absent; in the studies checked, under half of the shortfall reflects unresolved V genes, and no reason is known for the rest. V, J and clone size derive from that table, while D and trimming were established from the DNA sequence. Present in this sample are 100,000 to 150,000 clones, 10% to 13% of which were seen just once. The top ten clonotypes cover 4.6% of the sample.

This clone was detected a few times. The target of this receptor is not known. The record has no base qualities; no much larger clone is one base away. The cohort consisted of 666 healthy bone marrow donors. All cohort members were sampled while nominally healthy, although unrecorded immune exposures were likely present. The donor tested CMV seropositive, placing the donor among the approximately 290 seropositive members of the cohort. A peripheral blood sample was collected from each donor, and TCR beta sequencing was performed on peripheral blood mononuclear cells. Genomic DNA extraction from the blood cell samples was performed with the Qiagen DNeasy Blood Extraction Kit. From the cysteine through the phenylalanine, the CDR3 covers 18 amino acids. The DNA shown is the 54-base CDR3, in frame from base 1. According to the germline V gene (reference sequence), CDR1 reads SEHNR and CDR2 reads FQNEAQ. Here V drops 5 bases and J drops 2 bases, and the junction holds 15 bases not matched to any gene.

The sequence joins TRBV7-9 to TRBJ2-5; 9 of the junction bases match TRBD2. This TCR derives from a young woman in good health and CMV-seropositive. Specimen: PBMCs. The DNA reads TGTGCCAGCAGCCGACGGCTCGGCGGGCTAGCGGGACAAGAGACCCAGTACTTC. This is translated as CASSRRLGGLAGQETQYF. Reference TRBV7-9 and TRBJ2-5 proteins supply the regions before and after the CDR3; the full variable domain is: DTGVSQNPRHKITKRGQNVTFRCDPISEHNRLYWYRQTLGQGPEFLTYFQNEAQLEKSRLLSDRFSAERPKGSFSTLEIQRTEQGDSAMYLCASSRRLGGLAGQETQYFGPGTRLLVL.